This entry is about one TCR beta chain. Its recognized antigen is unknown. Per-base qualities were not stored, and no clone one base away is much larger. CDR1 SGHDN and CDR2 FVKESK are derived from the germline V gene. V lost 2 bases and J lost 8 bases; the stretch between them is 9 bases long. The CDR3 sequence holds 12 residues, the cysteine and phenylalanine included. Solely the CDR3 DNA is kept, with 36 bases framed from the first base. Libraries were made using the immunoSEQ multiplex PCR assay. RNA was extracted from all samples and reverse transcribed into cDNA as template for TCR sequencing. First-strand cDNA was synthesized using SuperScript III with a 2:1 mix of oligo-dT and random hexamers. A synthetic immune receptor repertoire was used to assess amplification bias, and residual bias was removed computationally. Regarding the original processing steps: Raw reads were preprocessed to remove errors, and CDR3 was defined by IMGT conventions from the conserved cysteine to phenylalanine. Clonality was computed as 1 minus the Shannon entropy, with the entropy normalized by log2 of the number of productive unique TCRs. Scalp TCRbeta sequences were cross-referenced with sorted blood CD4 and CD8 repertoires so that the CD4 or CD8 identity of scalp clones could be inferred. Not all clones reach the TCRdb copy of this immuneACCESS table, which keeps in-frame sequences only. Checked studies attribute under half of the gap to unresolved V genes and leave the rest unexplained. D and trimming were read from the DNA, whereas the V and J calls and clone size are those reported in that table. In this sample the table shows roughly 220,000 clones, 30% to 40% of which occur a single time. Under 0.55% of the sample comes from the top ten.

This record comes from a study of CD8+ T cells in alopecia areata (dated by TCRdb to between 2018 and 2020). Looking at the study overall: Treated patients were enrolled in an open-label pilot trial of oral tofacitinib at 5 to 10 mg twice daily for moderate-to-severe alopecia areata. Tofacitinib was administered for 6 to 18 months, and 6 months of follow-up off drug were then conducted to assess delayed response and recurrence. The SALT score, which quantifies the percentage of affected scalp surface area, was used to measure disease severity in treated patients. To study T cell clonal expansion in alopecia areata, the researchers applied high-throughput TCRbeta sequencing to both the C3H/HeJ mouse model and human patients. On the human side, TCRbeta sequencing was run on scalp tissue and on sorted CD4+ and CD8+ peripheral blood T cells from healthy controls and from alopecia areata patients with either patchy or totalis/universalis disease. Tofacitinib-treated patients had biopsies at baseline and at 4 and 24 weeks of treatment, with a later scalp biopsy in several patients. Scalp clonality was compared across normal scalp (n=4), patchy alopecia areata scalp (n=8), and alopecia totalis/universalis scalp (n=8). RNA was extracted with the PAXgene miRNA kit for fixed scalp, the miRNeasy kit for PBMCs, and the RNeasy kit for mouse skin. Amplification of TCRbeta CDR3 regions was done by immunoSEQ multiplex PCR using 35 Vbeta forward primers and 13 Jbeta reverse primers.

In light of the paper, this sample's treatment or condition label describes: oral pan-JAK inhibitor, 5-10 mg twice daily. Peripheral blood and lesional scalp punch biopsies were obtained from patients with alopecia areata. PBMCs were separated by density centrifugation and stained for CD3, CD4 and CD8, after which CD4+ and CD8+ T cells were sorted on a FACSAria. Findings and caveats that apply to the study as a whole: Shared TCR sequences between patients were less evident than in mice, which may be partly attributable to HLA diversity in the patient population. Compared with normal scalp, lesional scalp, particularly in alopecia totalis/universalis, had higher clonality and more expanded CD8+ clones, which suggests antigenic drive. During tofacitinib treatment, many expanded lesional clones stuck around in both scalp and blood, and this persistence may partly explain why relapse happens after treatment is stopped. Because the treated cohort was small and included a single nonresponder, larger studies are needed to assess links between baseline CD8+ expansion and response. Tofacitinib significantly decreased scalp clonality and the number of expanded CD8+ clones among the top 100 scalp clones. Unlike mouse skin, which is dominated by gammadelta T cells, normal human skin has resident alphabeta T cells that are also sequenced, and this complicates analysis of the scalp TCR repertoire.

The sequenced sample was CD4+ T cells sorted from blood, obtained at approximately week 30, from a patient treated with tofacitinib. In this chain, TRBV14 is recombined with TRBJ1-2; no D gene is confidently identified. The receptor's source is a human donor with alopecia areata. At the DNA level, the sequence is TGTGCCAGCAGCCAAAACATGCACGGCTACACCTTC. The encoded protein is CASSQNMHGYTF.